The 29 T cell receptor beta chains reported below all come from one sample, sequenced in a study of blood T cell repertoires in COVID-19. This table comes from immunoSEQ multiplex PCR, and its TCRdb copy is limited to in-frame clones, with some not included. This table has around 210,000 clones, around 89% appearing once. Sequencing input: PBMCs or T cells enriched from blood (not recorded which). These receptors were obtained from a woman aged 18 to 35 who had recovered from COVID-19.

V usage is TRBV2 and J usage is TRBJ2-1, with 7 bases aligning to TRBD2. The CDR3 is 15 amino acids. The germline V gene has CDR1 SNHLY and CDR2 FYNNEI. The trim removed 5 bases at V and 2 bases at J, leaving 6 bases unmatched. The DNA for the CDR3 is TGTGCCAGCAGTCGAGCGGGGAGCGCCTACAATGAGCAGTTCTTC. It yields the protein CASSRAGSAYNEQFF.

This clone was detected only once. The chain carries TRBV10-2 and TRBJ2-3; perhaps TRBD2 as D (6 bases). The CDR3 has 17 amino acids. V was trimmed by 0 bases and J by 2 bases, leaving 15 bases between them. Per the germline V gene, CDR1 is WSHSY and CDR2 is SAAADI. This CDR3 is CASSESLTGLNTDTQYF. The CDR3 DNA sequence: TGCGCCAGCAGTGAGTCACTGACGGGACTTAACACAGATACGCAGTATTTT.

The chain carries TRBV9 and TRBJ1-3; 9 positions match TRBD1. CDR3 length equals 15 residues. V lost 3 bases, J lost 4 bases, and 5 bases stayed unmatched. Germline assignment: CDR1 SGDLS and CDR2 YYNGEE. The CDR3 protein is CASSAGTGSGNTIYF. CDR3 coding DNA: TGTGCCAGCAGCGCCGGGACAGGGAGCGGAAACACCATATATTTT.

V is TRBV14 and J is TRBJ1-2, with D hard to call. V was trimmed by 4 bases and J by 4 bases, leaving 22 bases between them. Germline V gene sequence: CDR1 SGHDN, CDR2 FVKESK. The CDR3 covers 17 residues. CDR3 DNA: TGTGCCAGCAGCCTAAACCCGACGGCAGGTCTCGGCTATGGCTACACCTTC. This codes for CASSLNPTAGLGYGYTF.

The chain links TRBV21-1 to TRBJ1-1; TRBD1 is the table's D call, not checked against the DNA. TRBV21-1 is assigned pseudogene status. CDR3 size: 14 residues. The CDR3 here is CASSKDNRGGEAFF. As DNA, the CDR3 is TGTGCCAGCAGCAAGGATAACAGGGGCGGTGAAGCTTTCTTT.

The chain is built from TRBV28 and TRBJ2-5; possible D gene TRBD1, 7 bases. The CDR3 has 16 residues. The V end lost 2 bases, the J end lost 9 bases, and 22 bases lay between the germline ends. CDR1 and CDR2 (germline): MDHEN, SYDVKM. The CDR3 is CASSLRGTAGTSPQYF. CDR3 DNA: TGTGCCAGCAGTTTACGCGGGACAGCCGGAACGAGCCCCCAGTACTTC.

J is TRBJ1-1 and V is TRBV12-3 or TRBV12-4; 7 nucleotides align to TRBD1. J gave up 4 bases and V 5 bases, and 4 bases lay outside the gene matches. The CDR3 is 13 residues long. The CDR3 sequence is CASSDRVITEAFF. In DNA, the CDR3 is TGTGCCAGCAGTGACAGGGTGATCACTGAAGCTTTCTTT.

This clone came up once. The chain combines TRBV6-2 or TRBV6-3 with TRBJ1-5; tentative D call: TRBD1 (6 bases). Germline V CDR1 and CDR2: MNHEY, SVGEGT. V lost 2 bases, J lost 4 bases, and 9 bases lay in between. The CDR3 has 14 residues. The CDR3 coding sequence is TGTGCCAGCAGTTACGCAGGGGAAAATCAGCCCCAGCATTTT. Encoded protein: CASSYAGENQPQHF.

The chain links TRBV19 to TRBJ2-7; perhaps TRBD2 as D (6 bases). The CDR3 contains 13 residues. From germline, CDR1 is LNHDA and CDR2 SQIVND (reference sequence). V was clipped by 5 bases and J by 4 bases, with 12 bases between them. CDR3 sequence reads: CASSAGTGYEQYF. CDR3 in DNA: TGTGCCAGTAGTGCCGGGACTGGGTACGAGCAGTACTTC.

The chain uses TRBV6-5 and TRBJ2-4; 9 positions match TRBD1. V lost 1 base and J lost 4; bases outside the gene matches: 5. Germline V gene sequence: CDR1 MNHEY, CDR2 SVGAGI. CDR3 length equals 16 residues. CDR3 region: CASSYFGTGLKNIQYF. The CDR3 region has the DNA TGTGCCAGCAGTTACTTTGGGACAGGGCTGAAAAACATTCAGTACTTC.

The chain couples TRBV13 to TRBJ2-3; TRBD2 agrees at 14 bases. CDR1 is PRHDT and CDR2 is FYEKMQ in the germline V gene (reference sequence). The trim removed 0 bases at V and 5 bases at J, leaving 7 bases unmatched. This CDR3 spans 18 amino acids. CDR3 bases: TGTGCCAGCAGCTTAGGCCCGAGACTAGCGGGGGGGGGAGATACGCAGTATTTT. Its translation is CASSLGPRLAGGGDTQYF.

This rearrangement joins TRBV7-6 to TRBJ2-3; a weak D match, TRBD2 (5 bases). V lost 1 base and J 14 bases, leaving 16 bases between the germline ends. This CDR3 contains 13 residues. The germline gives CDR1 SGHVS, CDR2 FNYEAQ. CDR3 sequence (DNA): TGTGCCAGCAGCTTAGAGGATCGGGGAGCGTCGTATTTT. As protein: CASSLEDRGASYF. Full variable domain (rest looked up from reference TRBV7-6 and TRBJ2-3): GAGVSQSPRYKVTKRGQDVALRCDPISGHVSLYWYRQALGQGPEFLTYFNYEAQQDKSGLPNDRFSAERPEGSISTLTIQRTEQRDSAMYRCASSLEDRGASYFGPGTRLTVL.

The chain employs TRBV9 and TRBJ1-5, with D possibly matching TRBD1 (6 bases). Germline CDR1 and CDR2: SGDLS and YYNGEE. The germline V and J ends were trimmed by 1 base and 7 bases, with 12 bases remaining between them. CDR3 length: 14 amino acids. The CDR3 nucleotides are TGTGCCAGCAGCGTAACAGGGTTGGGCCAGCCCCAGCATTTT. Its translation is CASSVTGLGQPQHF.

The chain carries TRBV9 and TRBJ2-2; 8 bases are a match to TRBD1. In germline, CDR1 is SGDLS, CDR2 YYNGEE. The CDR3 totals 17 residues. V shed 0 bases and J 6 bases; nucleotides not matched to a gene: 10. The CDR3 DNA follows: TGTGCCAGCAGCGTAGCCGGGGACAGGAGGACGGCCGGGGAGCTGTTTTTT. This translates into CASSVAGDRRTAGELFF.

The J gene is TRBJ2-7, the V gene TRBV10-3; 7 nucleotides align to TRBD1. CDR1 and CDR2 (germline): ENHRY, SYGVKD. The ends lost 10 bases at V and 1 base at J; junction bases unmatched: 4. This CDR3 contains 12 residues. The CDR3 spells CATGQESYEQYF. The CDR3, as DNA: TGTGCCACCGGACAGGAATCCTACGAGCAGTACTTC.

J is TRBJ1-1 and V is TRBV5-1; D not resolved. CDR1 and CDR2 (germline): SGHRS, YFSETQ. The V gene lost 4 bases and the J gene lost 0 bases, with 25 bases spanning the gap. The CDR3 has 19 amino acids. The CDR3 DNA sequence: TGCGCCAGCAGCCCGGAATTGAACAGTCTAAGCACCATGAACACTGAAGCTTTCTTT. Encoded protein: CASSPELNSLSTMNTEAFF.

The chain has TRBV20-1 and TRBJ1-2; D perhaps matches TRBD1 (5 bases). The germline V gene has CDR1 DFQATT and CDR2 SNEGSKA (reference sequence). The CDR3 contains 10 residues. Trimming took 3 bases from V and 13 from J, leaving 12 bases between them. The CDR3 here is CSARFSGLTF. The DNA for the CDR3 is TGCAGTGCTAGGTTCTCAGGGCTCACCTTC.

The V gene is TRBV6-5, the J gene TRBJ1-5, with D perhaps matching TRBD1 (5 bases). The ends were cut back, 6 bases at V and 4 bases at J, with 16 bases in the middle. Germline CDR1 MNHEY, CDR2 SVGAGI. The CDR3 has 15 amino acids. CDR3 DNA: TGTGCCAGCAGCCATCACGTCACAGGAAATCAGCCCCAGCATTTT. This sequence encodes CASSHHVTGNQPQHF.

The chain carries TRBV25-1 and TRBJ2-2; maybe TRBD2 (6 bases). Germline CDR1 MGHDK, CDR2 SYGVNS. V gave up 8 bases and J gave up 5 bases, with 18 bases separating them. CDR3 size: 15 residues. The CDR3 region has the DNA TGTGCCAGCGGCCTGGGGGGTGGGAGGACCGGGGAGCTGTTTTTT. As protein: CASGLGGGRTGELFF.

This chain uses TRBV30 with TRBJ1-6, with D possibly being TRBD1 (5 bases). Germline loops: CDR1 GTSNPN, CDR2 SVGIG (reference sequence). CDR3 size: 16 residues. V lost 3 bases and J 5 bases, leaving 17 bases between the germline ends. The CDR3 is CAWRDWGRSNNSPLHF. DNA of the CDR3: TGTGCCTGGAGGGATTGGGGCCGTTCGAATAATTCACCCCTCCACTTT.

The chain uses TRBV11-2 and TRBJ2-7; 7 positions match TRBD2. CDR1 is SGHAT, CDR2 FQNNGV, per germline. The CDR3 runs to 15 residues. V lost 5 bases, J lost 4 bases, and 11 bases stayed unmatched. The CDR3: CASSGYGGGGYEQYF. The CDR3 DNA sequence: TGTGCCAGCAGCGGGTATGGCGGCGGGGGATACGAGCAGTACTTC.

This clone was detected only a few times. The CDR3 protein is CAWNFRTEEQPQHF. CDR3 nucleotide sequence: TGTGCCTGGAACTTTCGGACAGAAGAGCAGCCCCAGCATTTT. This rearrangement joins TRBV30 to TRBJ1-5, with D perhaps matching TRBD1 (6 bases). This CDR3 comprises 14 residues. CDR1 is GTSNPN, CDR2 SVGIG, per germline (reference sequence). V was pared by 4 bases and J by 7 bases, with 17 bases between.

The rearrangement links TRBV7-9 to TRBJ1-1; no firm D call. The CDR3 totals 12 residues. Germline loops: CDR1 SEHNR, CDR2 FQNEAQ (reference sequence). V dropped 1 base and J dropped 9 bases, with 9 bases sitting between them. CDR3 bases: TGTGCCAGCAGCTTAGGGGAGGGAAAAGCTTTCTTT. Its translation: CASSLGEGKAFF.

This clone appeared a single time. The rearrangement links TRBV5-1 to TRBJ1-1; D unclear. The CDR3 is 15 amino acids. V lost 0 bases and J lost 1, with 10 bases in between. Germline-derived CDR1 and CDR2 are SGHRS and YFSETQ. The DNA of the CDR3 is TGCGCCAGCAGCTTGGCCGTTGGAGGGAACACTGAAGCTTTCTTT. Residues: CASSLAVGGNTEAFF.

This chain connects TRBV5-6 to TRBJ2-1; D is unresolved. Germline values: CDR1 SGHDT, CDR2 YYEEEE. This CDR3 is built from 13 residues. V dropped 1 base and J dropped 9 bases, with 11 bases sitting between them. The chain's CDR3 is CASSLLGQLEQFF. The CDR3 bases are TGTGCCAGCAGCTTGCTAGGTCAGCTTGAGCAGTTCTTC.

This clone turned up a few times. V is TRBV11-2 and J is TRBJ2-1, with 11 bases that match TRBD2. The V gene end was trimmed by 5 bases and the J gene end by 5 bases; junction bases not matched to a gene: 8. CDR1 is SGHAT and CDR2 is FQNNGV in the germline V gene. The CDR3 covers 16 residues. CDR3 region: CASSLNPSGGNNEQFF. In nucleotides, the CDR3 is TGTGCCAGCAGCCTGAATCCTAGCGGGGGGAACAATGAGCAGTTCTTC. The full variable domain, with the rest looked up from reference TRBV11-2 and TRBJ2-1, is EAGVAQSPRYKIIEKRQSVAFWCNPISGHATLYWYQQILGQGPKLLIQFQNNGVVDDSQLPKDRFSAERLKGVDSTLKIQPAKLEDSAVYLCASSLNPSGGNNEQFFGPGTRLTVL.

This clone was seen a few times. The genes are TRBV28 and TRBJ1-2; D remains ambiguous. V was shortened by 5 bases and J by 4 bases, with 17 bases between the two germline ends. This CDR3 spans 15 amino acids. The germline gives CDR1 MDHEN, CDR2 SYDVKM. The CDR3 coding sequence is TGTGCCAGCAGTCCACTACTGCGATTAGGCTATGGCTACACCTTC. Its translation is CASSPLLRLGYGYTF.

The chain carries TRBV6-5 and TRBJ1-5; no clear D. The CDR3 consists of 13 residues. V was clipped by 8 bases and J by 4 bases, with 12 bases between them. CDR1 and CDR2 from the germline V gene are MNHEY and SVGAGI. The CDR3 DNA reads as TGTGCCAGCGCGAGGGCGGGGAATCAGCCCCAGCATTTT. Translating gives CASARAGNQPQHF.

The chain couples TRBV14 to TRBJ1-2; weak D call: TRBD1 (5 bases). V lost 1 base, J lost 8 bases, and 17 bases lay in between. This CDR3 has 15 residues. Germline loops: CDR1 SGHDN, CDR2 FVKESK. CDR3 DNA: TGTGCCAGCAGCCAAGGGGTTGGAGGGGCGCGGGGCTACACCTTC. Amino acid sequence: CASSQGVGGARGYTF.